The 3 T cell receptor beta chains in this list originate from one sample, sequenced in a study of T-cell memory formation after mild COVID-19. TCRdb reprocessed the 5' RACE reads with MiXCR, giving one entry per CDR3 protein. The sample has about 310,000 distinct CDR3 sequences, roughly a fifth seen once. Sequencing used PBMCs or a T cell subset sorted from them (not recorded which). These receptors were collected from a man aged 18 to 35 who had mild COVID-19 (a few samples of this study predate the infection). Cell type and time point are not known.

The rearrangement uses TRBV3-1 and TRBJ2-7; 8 bases line up with TRBD1. Looked up from germline, CDR1 is LGHDT and CDR2 is YNNKEL (reference sequence). The ends lost 6 bases at V and 3 bases at J; junction bases unmatched: 4. This CDR3 is built from 13 residues. The CDR3 DNA reads as TGTGCCAGCAGGGGACAGGACTTCTACGAGCAGTACTTC. This encodes CASRGQDFYEQYF.

In this sample, this clonotype turned up a few times. The V and J genes are TRBV10-3 and TRBJ2-1, with 12 positions matching TRBD1. This CDR3 has 13 residues. With V trimmed by 6 bases and J by 6 bases, 0 bases remained unmatched. CDR1 and CDR2 (germline): ENHRY, SYGVKD. CDR3: CAIRGQGANEQFF. In DNA form, the CDR3 reads TGTGCCATCAGGGGACAGGGGGCCAATGAGCAGTTCTTC.

In this sample, this clonotype turned up a few times. This chain connects TRBV4-3 to TRBJ2-2, with a possible D match to TRBD1 (6 bases). Germline CDR1 is LGHNA and CDR2 is YSLEER. The CDR3 extends over 17 amino acids. V was shortened by 0 bases and J by 6 bases, with 17 bases between the two germline ends. The CDR3 here is CASSQDSDSYVPGELFF. CDR3 bases: TGCGCCAGCAGCCAAGATTCGGACAGTTATGTTCCCGGGGAGCTGTTTTTT.